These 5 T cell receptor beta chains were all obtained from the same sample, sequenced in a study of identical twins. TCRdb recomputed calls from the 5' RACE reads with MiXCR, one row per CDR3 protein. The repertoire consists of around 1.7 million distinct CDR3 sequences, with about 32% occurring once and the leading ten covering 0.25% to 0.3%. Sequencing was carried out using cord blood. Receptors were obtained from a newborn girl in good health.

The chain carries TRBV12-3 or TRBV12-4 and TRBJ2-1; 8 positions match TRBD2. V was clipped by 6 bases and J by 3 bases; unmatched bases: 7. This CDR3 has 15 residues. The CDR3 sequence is CASSLAGPYYNEQFF. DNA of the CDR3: TGTGCCAGCAGCCTAGCGGGCCCTTACTACAATGAGCAGTTCTTC.

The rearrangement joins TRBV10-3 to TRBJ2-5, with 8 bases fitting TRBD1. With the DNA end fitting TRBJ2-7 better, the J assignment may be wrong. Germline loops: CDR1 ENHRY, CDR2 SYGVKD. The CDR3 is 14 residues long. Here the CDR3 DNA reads TGTGCCACGGCAGGACCACAGGGGGAGAACGAGCAGTACTTC. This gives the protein CATAGPQGENEQYF.

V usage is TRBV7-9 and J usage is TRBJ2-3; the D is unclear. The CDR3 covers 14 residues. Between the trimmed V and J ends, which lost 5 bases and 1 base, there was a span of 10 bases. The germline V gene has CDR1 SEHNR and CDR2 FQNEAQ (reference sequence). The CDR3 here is CASSPRPRTDTQYF. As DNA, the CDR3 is TGTGCCAGCAGCCCACGGCCCCGCACAGATACGCAGTATTTT.

CDR3 DNA sequence: TGCAGTGCTTTGCGGACTAGCGGGAGGTTCTTC. Its protein is CSALRTSGRFF. The chain carries TRBV20-1 and TRBJ2-1; 13 bases fit TRBD2. The CDR3 is 11 residues long. From germline, CDR1 is DFQATT and CDR2 SNEGSKA (reference sequence). V shed 5 bases and J 15 bases; nucleotides not matched to a gene: 4.

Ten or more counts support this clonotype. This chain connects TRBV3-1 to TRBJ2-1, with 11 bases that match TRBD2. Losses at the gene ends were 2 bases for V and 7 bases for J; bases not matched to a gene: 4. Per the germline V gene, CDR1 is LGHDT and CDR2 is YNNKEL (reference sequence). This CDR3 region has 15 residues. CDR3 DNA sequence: TGTGCCAGCAGCCAACTAGCGGGAGGAGGGAATGAGCAGTTCTTC. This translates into CASSQLAGGGNEQFF.